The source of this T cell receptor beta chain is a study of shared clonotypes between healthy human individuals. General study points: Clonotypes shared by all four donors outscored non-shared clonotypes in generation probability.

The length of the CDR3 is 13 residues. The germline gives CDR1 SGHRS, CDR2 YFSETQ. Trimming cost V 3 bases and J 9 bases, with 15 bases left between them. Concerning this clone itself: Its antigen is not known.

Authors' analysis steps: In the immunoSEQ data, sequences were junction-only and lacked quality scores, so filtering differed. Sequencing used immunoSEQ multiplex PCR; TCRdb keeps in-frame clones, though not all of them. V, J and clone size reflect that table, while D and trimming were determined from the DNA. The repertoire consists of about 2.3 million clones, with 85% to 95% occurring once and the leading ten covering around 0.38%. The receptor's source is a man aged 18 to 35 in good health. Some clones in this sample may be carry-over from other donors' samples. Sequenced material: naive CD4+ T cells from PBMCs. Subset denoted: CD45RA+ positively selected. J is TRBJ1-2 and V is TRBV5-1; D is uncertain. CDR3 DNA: TGCGCCAGCAGCTCCGGCCTCCTCCCGAGCTACACCTTC. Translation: CASSSGLLPSYTF. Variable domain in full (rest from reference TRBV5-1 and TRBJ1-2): KAGVTQTPRYLIKTRGQQVTLSCSPISGHRSVSWYQQTPGQGLQFLFEYFSETQRNKGNFPGRFSGRQFSNSRSEMNVSTLELGDSALYLCASSSGLLPSYTFGSGTRLTVV.